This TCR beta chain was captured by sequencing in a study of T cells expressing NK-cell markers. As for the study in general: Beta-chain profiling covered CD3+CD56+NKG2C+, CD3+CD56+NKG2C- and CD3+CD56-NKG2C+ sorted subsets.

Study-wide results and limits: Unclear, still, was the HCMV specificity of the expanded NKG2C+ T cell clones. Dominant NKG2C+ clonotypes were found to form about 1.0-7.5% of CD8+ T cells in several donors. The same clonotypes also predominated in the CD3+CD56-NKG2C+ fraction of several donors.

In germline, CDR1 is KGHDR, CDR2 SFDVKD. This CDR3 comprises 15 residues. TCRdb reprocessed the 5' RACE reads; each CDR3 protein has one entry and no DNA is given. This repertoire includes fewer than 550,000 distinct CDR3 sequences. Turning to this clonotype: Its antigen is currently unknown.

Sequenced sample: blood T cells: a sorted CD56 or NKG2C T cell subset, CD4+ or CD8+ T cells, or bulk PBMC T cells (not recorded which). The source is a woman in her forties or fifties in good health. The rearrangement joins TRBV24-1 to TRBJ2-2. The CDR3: CATSDRGRVTGELFF.